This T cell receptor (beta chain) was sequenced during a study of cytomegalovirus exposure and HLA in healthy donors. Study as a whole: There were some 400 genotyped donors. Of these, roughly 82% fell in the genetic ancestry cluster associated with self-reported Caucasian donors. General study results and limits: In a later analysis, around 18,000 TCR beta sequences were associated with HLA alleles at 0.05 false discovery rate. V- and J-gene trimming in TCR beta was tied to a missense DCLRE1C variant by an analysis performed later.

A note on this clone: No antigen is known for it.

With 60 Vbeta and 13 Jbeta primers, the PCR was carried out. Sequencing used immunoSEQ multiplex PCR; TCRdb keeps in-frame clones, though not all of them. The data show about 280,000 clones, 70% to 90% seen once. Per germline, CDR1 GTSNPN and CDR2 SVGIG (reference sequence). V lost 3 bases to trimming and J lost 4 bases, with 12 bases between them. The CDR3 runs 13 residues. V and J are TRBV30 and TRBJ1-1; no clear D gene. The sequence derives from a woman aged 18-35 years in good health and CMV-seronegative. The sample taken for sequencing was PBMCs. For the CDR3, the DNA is TGTGCCTGGAGCCTAAGCACGGGCACTGAAGCTTTCTTT. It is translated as CAWSLSTGTEAFF.